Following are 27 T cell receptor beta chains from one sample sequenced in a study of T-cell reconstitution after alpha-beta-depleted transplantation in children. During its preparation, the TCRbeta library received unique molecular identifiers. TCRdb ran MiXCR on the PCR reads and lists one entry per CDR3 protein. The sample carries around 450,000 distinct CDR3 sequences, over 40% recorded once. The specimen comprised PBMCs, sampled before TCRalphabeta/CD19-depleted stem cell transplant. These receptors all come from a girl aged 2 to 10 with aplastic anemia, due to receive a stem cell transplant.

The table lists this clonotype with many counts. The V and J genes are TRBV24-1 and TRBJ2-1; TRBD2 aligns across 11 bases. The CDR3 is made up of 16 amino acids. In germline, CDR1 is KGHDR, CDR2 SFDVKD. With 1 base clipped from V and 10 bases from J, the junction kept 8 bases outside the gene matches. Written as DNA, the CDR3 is TGTGCCACCAGTGATTTCACACTAGCGGGAGCGGGGGAGCAGTTCTTC. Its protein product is CATSDFTLAGAGEQFF.

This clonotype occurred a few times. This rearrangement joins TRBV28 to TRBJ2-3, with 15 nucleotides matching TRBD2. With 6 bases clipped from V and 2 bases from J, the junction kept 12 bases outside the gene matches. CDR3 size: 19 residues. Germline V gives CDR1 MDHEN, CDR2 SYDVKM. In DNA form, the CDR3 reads TGTGCCAGCAGCGCCCGCCTGGGGACTAGCGGGGGGAACACAGATACGCAGTATTTT. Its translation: CASSARLGTSGGNTDTQYF.

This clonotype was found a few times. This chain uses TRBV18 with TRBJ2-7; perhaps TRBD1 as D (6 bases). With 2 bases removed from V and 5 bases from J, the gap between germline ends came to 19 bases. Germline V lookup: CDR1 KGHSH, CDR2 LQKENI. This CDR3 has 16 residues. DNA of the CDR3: TGTGCCAGCTCACCATCTCAGGGGCCCCTTTTAAACGAGCAGTACTTC. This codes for CASSPSQGPLLNEQYF. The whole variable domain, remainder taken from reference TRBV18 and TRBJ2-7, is NAGVMQNPRHLVRRRGQEARLRCSPMKGHSHVYWYRQLPEEGLKFMVYLQKENIIDESGMPKERFSAEFPKEGPSILRIQQVVRGDSAAYFCASSPSQGPLLNEQYFGPGTRLTVT.

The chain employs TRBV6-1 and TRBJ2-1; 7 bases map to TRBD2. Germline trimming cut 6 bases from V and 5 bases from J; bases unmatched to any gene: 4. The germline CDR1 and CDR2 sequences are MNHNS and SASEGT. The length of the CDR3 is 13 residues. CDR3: CASSTGGNNEQFF. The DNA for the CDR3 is TGTGCCAGCAGCACGGGGGGAAACAATGAGCAGTTCTTC.

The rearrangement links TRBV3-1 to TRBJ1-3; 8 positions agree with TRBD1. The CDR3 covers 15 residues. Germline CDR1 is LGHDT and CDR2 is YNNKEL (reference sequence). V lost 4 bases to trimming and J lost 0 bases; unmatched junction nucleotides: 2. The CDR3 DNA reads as TGTGCCAGCAGCCGGACAGGGACCTCTGGAAACACCATATATTTT. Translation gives CASSRTGTSGNTIYF.

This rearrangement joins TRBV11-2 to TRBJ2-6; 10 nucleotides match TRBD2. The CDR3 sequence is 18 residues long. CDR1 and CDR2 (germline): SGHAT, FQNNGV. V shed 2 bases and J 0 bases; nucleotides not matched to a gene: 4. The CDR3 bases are TGTGCCAGCAGCTTAATAGCGGGAGGACACTCTGGGGCCAACGTCCTGACTTTC. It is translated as CASSLIAGGHSGANVLTF. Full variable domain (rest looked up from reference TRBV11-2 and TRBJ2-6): EAGVAQSPRYKIIEKRQSVAFWCNPISGHATLYWYQQILGQGPKLLIQFQNNGVVDDSQLPKDRFSAERLKGVDSTLKIQPAKLEDSAVYLCASSLIAGGHSGANVLTFGAGSRLTVL.

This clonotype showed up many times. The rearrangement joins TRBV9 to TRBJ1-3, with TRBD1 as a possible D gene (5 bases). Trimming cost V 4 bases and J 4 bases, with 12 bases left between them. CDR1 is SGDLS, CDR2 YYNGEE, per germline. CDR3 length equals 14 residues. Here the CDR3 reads CASSSPGSGNTIYF. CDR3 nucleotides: TGTGCCAGCAGCTCTCCAGGGTCCGGAAACACCATATATTTT.

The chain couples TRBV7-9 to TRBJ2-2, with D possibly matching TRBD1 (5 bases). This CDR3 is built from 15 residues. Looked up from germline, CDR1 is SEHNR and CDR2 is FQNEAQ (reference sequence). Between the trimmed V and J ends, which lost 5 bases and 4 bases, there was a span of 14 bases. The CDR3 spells CASSAAGAFTGELFF. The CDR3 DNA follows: TGTGCCAGCAGCGCCGCTGGGGCGTTCACCGGGGAGCTGTTTTTT.

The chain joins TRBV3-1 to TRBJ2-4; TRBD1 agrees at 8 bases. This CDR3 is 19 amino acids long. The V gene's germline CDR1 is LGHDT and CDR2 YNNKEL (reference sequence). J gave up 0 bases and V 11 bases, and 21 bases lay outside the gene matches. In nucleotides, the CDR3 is TGTGCCTGCTGTTTAAGCTTCACAGGGGGGAATCTAGCCAAAAACATTCAGTACTTC. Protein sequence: CACCLSFTGGNLAKNIQYF.

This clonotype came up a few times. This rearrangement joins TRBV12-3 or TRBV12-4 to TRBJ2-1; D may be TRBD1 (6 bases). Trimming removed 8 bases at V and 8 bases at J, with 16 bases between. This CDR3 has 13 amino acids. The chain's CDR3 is CASSLLQGYEQFF. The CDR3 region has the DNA TGTGCCAGCTCGCTATTACAGGGATATGAGCAGTTCTTC.

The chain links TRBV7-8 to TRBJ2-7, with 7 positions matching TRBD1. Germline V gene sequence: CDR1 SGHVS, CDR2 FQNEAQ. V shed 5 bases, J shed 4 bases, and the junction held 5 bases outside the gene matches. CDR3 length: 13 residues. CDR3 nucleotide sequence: TGTGCCAGCAGCATATACAGGGGTTACGAGCAGTACTTC. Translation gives CASSIYRGYEQYF. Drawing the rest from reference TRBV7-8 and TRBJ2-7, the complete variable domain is GAGVSQSPRYKVAKRGQDVALRCDPISGHVSLFWYQQALGQGPEFLTYFQNEAQLDKSGLPSDRFFAERPEGSVSTLKIQRTQQEDSAVYLCASSIYRGYEQYFGPGTRLTVT.

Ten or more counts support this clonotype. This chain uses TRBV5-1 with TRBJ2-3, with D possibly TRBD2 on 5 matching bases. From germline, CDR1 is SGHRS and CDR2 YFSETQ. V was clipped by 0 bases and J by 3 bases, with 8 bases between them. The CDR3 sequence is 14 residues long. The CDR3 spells CASSLERTTDTQYF. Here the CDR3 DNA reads TGCGCCAGCAGCTTGGAGCGGACTACAGATACGCAGTATTTT.

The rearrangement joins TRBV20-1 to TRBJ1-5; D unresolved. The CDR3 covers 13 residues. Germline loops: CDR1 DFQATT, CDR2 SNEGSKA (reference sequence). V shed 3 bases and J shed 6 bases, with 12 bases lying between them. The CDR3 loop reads CSASRGLGQPQHF. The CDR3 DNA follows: TGCAGTGCTAGCCGAGGGTTGGGTCAGCCCCAGCATTTT.

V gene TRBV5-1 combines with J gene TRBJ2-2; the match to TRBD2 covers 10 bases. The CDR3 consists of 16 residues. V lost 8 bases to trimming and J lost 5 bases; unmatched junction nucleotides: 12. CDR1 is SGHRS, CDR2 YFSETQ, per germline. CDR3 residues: CASEDSSGRRTGELFF. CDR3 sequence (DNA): TGCGCCAGTGAAGACTCTAGCGGGAGAAGGACCGGGGAGCTGTTTTTT.

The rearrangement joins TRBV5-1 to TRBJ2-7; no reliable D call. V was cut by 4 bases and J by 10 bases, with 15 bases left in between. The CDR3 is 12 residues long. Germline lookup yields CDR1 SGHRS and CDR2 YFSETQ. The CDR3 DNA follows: TGCGCCAGCAGCAGCTTCCAAGGCGAACAGTACTTC. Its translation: CASSSFQGEQYF.

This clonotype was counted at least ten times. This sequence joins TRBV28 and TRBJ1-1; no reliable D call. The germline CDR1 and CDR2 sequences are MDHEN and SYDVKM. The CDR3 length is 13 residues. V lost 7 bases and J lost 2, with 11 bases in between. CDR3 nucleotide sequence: TGTGCCAGCAAGGAAGGGTTAAACACTGAAGCTTTCTTT. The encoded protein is CASKEGLNTEAFF.

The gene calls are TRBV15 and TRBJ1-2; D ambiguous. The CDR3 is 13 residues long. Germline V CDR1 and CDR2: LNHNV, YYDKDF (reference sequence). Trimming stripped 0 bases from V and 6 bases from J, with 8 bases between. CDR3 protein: CATSRDRTDGYTF. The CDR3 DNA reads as TGTGCCACCAGCAGAGACAGGACCGATGGCTACACCTTC.

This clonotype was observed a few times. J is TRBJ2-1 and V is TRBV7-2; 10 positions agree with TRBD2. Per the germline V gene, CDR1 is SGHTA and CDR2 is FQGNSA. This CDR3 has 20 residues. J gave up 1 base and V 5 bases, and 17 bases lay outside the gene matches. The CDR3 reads CASSSQGLAGASSSYNEQFF. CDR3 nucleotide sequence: TGTGCCAGCAGCAGCCAGGGGCTAGCGGGAGCCTCCTCTTCCTACAATGAGCAGTTCTTC.

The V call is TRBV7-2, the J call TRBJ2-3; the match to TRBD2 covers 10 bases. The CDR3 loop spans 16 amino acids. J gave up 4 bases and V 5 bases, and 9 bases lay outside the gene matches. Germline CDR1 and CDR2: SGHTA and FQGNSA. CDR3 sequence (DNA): TGTGCCAGCAGCAGACGGACTAGCGGCCCGGCAGATACGCAGTATTTT. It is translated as CASSRRTSGPADTQYF.

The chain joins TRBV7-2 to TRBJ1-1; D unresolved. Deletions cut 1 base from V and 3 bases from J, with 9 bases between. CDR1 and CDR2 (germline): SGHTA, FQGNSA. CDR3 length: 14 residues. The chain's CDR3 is CASSLGTGYTEAFF. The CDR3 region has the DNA TGTGCCAGCAGCTTAGGAACGGGATACACTGAAGCTTTCTTT.

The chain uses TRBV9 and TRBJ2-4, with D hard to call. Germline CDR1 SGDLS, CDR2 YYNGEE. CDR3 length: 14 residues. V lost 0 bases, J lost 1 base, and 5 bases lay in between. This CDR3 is CASSVGVAKNIQYF. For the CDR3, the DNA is TGTGCCAGCAGCGTAGGGGTGGCCAAAAACATTCAGTACTTC.

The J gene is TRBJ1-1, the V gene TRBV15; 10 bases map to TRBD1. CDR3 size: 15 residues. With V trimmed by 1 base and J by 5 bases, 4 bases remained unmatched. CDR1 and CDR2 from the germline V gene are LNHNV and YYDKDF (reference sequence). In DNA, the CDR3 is TGTGCCACCAGCAGAGGTGGACAGGGGGGGACTGAAGCTTTCTTT. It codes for CATSRGGQGGTEAFF.

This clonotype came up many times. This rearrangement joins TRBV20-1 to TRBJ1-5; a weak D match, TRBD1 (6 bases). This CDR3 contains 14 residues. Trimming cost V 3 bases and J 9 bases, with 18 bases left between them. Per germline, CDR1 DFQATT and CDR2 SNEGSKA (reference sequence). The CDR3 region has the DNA TGCAGTGCTAGCAGGGCCCGGGGGCGTGGGCCCCAGCATTTT. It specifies CSASRARGRGPQHF.

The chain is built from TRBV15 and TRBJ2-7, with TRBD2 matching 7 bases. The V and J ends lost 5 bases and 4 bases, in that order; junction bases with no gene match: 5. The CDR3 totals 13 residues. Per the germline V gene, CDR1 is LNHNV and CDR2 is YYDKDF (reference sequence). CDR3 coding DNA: TGTGCCACCAGCCGGGGACTATGGTACGAGCAGTACTTC. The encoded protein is CATSRGLWYEQYF.

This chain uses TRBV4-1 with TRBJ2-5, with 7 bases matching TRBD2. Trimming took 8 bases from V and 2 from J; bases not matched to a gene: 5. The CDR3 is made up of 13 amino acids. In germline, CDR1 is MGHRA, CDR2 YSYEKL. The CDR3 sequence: CASGQAGQETQYF. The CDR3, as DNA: TGCGCCAGCGGACAAGCGGGACAAGAGACCCAGTACTTC.

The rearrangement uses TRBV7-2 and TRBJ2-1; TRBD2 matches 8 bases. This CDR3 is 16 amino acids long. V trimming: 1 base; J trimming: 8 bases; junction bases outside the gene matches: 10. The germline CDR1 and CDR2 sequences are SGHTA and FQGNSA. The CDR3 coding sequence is TGTGCCAGCAGCTTAGGACGGACTAGCTGGGTGGATGAGCAGTTCTTC. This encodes CASSLGRTSWVDEQFF.

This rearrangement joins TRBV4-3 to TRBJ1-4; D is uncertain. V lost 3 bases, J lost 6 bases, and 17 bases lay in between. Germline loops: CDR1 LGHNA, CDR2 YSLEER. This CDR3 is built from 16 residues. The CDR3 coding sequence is TGCGCCAGCAGCCACCTATCCGGAGCCTCGGATGAAAAACTGTTTTTT. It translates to CASSHLSGASDEKLFF.